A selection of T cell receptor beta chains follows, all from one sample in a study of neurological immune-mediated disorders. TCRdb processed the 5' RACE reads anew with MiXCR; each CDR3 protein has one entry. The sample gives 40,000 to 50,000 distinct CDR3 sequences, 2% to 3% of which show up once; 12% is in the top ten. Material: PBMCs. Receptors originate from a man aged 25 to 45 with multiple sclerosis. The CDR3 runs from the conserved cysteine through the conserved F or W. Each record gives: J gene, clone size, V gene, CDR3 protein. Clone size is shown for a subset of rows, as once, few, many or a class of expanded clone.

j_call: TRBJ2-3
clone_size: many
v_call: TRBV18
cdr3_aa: CASSHELGAGANTDTQYF

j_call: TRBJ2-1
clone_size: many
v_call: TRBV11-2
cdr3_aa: CASSLSQGAHQQFF

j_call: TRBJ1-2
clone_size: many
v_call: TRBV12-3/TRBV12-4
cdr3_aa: CASSLAANGYTF

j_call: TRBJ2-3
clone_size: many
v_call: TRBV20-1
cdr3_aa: CSAFTSGGSSGTDTQYF

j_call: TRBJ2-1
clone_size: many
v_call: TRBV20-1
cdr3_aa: CSARDSSRKNEQFF

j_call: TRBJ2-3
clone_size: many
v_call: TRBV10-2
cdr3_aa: CASSDSSGLRTDTQYF

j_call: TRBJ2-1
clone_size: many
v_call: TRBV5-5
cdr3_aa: CASSLDLGSLANEQFF

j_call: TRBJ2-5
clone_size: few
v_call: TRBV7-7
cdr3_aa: CASSLGGRPMQETQYF

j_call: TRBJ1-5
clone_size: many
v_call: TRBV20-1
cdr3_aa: CSAQAPVEGQPQHF

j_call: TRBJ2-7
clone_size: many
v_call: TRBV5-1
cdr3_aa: CASSLIALQGSYEQYF

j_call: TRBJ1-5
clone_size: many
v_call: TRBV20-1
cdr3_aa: CSTKGTTYSNQPQHF

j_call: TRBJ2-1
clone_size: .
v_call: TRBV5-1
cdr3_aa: CASSSSSGDIHNEQFF

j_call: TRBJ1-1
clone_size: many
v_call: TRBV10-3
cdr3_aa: CAISERPGQTNTEAFF

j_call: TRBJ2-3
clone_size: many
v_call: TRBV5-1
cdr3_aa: CASSTQGADTQYF

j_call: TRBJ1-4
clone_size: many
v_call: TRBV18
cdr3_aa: CASSGAGNEKLFF

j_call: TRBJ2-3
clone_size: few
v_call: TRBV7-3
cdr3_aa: CASSLSSSTDTQYF

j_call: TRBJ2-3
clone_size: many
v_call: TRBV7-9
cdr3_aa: CASSLGDRDADTQYF

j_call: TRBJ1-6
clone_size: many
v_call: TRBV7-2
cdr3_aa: CASSPPRDRRLNSPLHF

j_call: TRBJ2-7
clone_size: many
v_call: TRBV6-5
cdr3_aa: CASSYGRGSYEQYF

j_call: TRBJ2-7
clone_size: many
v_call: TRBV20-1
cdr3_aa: CSARDIDYEQYF

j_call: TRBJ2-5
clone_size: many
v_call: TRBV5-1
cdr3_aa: CASSLGVPQETQYF

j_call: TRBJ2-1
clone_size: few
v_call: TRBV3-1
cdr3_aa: CASSHTYGGTYNEQFF

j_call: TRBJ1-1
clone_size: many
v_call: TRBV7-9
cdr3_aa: CASSAWTSNTEAFF

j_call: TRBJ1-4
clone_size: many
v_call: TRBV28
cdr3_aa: CASSLYEEATNEKLFF

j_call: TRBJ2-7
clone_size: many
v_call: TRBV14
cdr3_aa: CASSPRDRGLFQQYF

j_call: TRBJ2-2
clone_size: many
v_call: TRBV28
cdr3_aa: CASSPRTSGTNTGELFF

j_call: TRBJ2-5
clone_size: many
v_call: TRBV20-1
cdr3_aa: CSARPEETQYF

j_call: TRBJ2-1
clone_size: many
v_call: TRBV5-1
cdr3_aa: CASSDGGSYNEQFF

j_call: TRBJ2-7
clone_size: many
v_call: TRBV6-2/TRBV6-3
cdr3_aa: CASSFELAASSYEQYF

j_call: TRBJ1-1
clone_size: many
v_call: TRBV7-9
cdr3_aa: CASSFSARDPAFF

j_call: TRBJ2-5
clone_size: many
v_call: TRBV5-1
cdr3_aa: CASSPGLAEETQYF

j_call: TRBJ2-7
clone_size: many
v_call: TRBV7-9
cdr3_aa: CASNLRGAGEDEQYF

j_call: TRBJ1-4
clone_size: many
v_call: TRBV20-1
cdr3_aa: CSALQGQLEKLFF

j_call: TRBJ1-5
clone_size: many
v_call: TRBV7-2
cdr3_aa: CASSLMNRNQPQHF

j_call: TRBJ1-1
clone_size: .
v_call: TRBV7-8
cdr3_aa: CASSFPRGDTEAFF

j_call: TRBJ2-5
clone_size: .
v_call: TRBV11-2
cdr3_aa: CASSPILGEQETQYF

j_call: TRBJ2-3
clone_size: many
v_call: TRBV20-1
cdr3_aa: CSTPPSPTLTDTQYF

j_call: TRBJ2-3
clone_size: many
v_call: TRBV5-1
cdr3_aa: CASSLDSGWADTQYF

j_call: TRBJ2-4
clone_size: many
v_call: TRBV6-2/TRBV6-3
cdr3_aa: CASSLGTSGGKNIQYF

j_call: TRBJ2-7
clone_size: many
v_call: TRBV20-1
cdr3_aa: CSARAPRTSGNRGYEQYF

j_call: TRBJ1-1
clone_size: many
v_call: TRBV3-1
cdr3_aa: CASSPDANTEAFF

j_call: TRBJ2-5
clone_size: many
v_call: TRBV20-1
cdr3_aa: CSAGSRQGRETQYF

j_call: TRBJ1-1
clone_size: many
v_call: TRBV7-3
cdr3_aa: CASSYTYGTEAFF

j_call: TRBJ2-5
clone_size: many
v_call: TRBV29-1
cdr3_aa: CSVFWKETQYF

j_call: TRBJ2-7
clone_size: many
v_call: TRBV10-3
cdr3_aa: CAIGTSSYEQYF

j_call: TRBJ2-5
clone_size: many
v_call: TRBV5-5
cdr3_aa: CASSPPTVGVEETQYF

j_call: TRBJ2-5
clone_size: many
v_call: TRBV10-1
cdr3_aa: CASSESTGQETQYF

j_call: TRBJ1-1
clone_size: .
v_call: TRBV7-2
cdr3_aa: CASRAPGQVMNTEAFF

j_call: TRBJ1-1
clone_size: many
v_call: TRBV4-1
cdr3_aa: CASSQDQGTEAFF

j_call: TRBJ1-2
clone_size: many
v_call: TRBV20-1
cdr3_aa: CSASSDYTF

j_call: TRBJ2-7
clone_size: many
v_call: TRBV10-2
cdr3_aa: CASSESRQWYNSYEQYF

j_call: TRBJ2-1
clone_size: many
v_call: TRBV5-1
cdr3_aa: CASSLAPTGVDEQFF

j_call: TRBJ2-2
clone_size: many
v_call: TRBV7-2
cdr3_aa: CASSRDRPPSGELFF

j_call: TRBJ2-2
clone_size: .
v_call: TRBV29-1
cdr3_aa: CSVQKTGIIGELFF

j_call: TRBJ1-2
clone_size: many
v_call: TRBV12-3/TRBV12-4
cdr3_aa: CASTSRRGSYGYTF

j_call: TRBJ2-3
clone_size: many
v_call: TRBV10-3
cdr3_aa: CAISIRGPSTDTQYF

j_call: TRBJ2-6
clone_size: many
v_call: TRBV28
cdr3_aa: CASSVTGVGGSGANVLTF

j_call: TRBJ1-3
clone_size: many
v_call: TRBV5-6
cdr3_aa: CASSRHGQRYYSGNTIYF

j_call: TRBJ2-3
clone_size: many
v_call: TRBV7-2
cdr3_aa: CASSLDIAVADTQYF